The 27 T cell receptor beta chains below were found in one sample sequenced in a study of CD8+ T cells in alopecia areata. RNA extraction and reverse transcription yielded cDNA as sequencing template. The method was immunoSEQ multiplex PCR; TCRdb's version includes in-frame clones alone and lacks a portion of them. The data hold 130,000 or so clones, with 70% to 90% observed a single time. Treatment specified: oral pan-JAK inhibitor, 5-10 mg twice daily. Sequences were derived from CD8+ T cells sorted from blood, sampled at week 4, from a patient treated with tofacitinib. All receptors come from a human donor with alopecia areata.

About this clone: Other DNA sequences of this sample code for an identical CDR3. The chain is built from TRBV27 and TRBJ1-1; 7 nucleotides line up with TRBD1. With V trimmed by 3 bases and J by 2 bases, 3 bases remained unmatched. Germline V CDR1 and CDR2: MNHEY, SMNVEV (reference sequence). This CDR3 is built from 14 residues. CDR3 region: CASSFGTANTEAFF. CDR3 in DNA: TGTGCCAGCAGTTTCGGGACAGCCAACACTGAAGCTTTCTTT.

This sequence joins TRBV25-1 and TRBJ2-1, with D possibly matching TRBD2 (6 bases). Germline-derived CDR1 and CDR2 are MGHDK and SYGVNS. The CDR3 runs 12 residues. Trimming stripped 1 base from V and 10 bases from J, with 8 bases between. This CDR3 is CASSELGREQFF. The CDR3 DNA reads TGTGCCAGCAGTGAATTGGGGAGGGAGCAGTTCTTC.

As for this clone: In the same sample, other DNA sequences code for this CDR3. The CDR3 nucleotides are TGTGCCAGCAGTTCCCCAGGTGGGGCCAACGTCCTGACTTTC. This gives the protein CASSSPGGANVLTF. The gene calls are TRBV27 and TRBJ2-6, with D unresolved. Per germline, CDR1 MNHEY and CDR2 SMNVEV (reference sequence). The CDR3 has 14 residues. Trimming left V 4 bases short and J 3 bases short, with 7 bases between.

This chain joins TRBV25-1 and TRBJ2-5; 8 bases are shared with TRBD2. The junction had 8 bases not matched to a gene; V was cut back by 7 bases and J by 4 bases. The germline V gene encodes CDR1 MGHDK and CDR2 SYGVNS. CDR3 length: 14 residues. CDR3 residues: CASKGLAVPETQYF. As DNA, the CDR3 is TGTGCCAGCAAAGGACTAGCTGTTCCAGAGACCCAGTACTTC.

The rearrangement links TRBV7-3 to TRBJ2-1; 7 bases agree with TRBD2. V lost 8 bases and J lost 2; bases outside the gene matches: 9. Germline assignment: CDR1 SGHTA and CDR2 FQGTGA. This CDR3 spans 15 amino acids. CDR3 in amino acids: CASGFGTTAYNEQFF. CDR3 sequence (DNA): TGTGCCAGCGGATTCGGGACTACAGCCTACAATGAGCAGTTCTTC.

J is TRBJ2-5 and V is TRBV5-4; the D is unclear. V gave up 0 bases and J gave up 5 bases, with 8 bases separating them. Germline V gene lookup returns CDR1 SGHNT and CDR2 YYREEE (reference sequence). CDR3 length: 13 residues. CDR3 sequence (DNA): TGTGCCAGCAGCTTGGGTCAGGATGAGACCCAGTACTTC. Translated, it gives CASSLGQDETQYF.

The rearrangement links TRBV21-1 to TRBJ1-6; the table names TRBD1, a call not compared with the DNA. TRBV21-1 is shown as a pseudogene. The CDR3 contains 15 residues. CDR3 amino acids: CASRTTVHYNSPLHF. The CDR3 nucleotides read TGTGCCAGCAGAACGACAGTTCACTATAATTCACCCCTCCACTTT.

This sequence joins TRBV6-5 and TRBJ1-1; D is ambiguous. Trimming stripped 6 bases from V and 11 bases from J, with 19 bases between. This CDR3 comprises 13 residues. Germline V gives CDR1 MNHEY, CDR2 SVGAGI. The CDR3 DNA reads as TGTGCCAGCAGAACCCGGACGGAGTGTAAGGCTTTCTTT. Its protein is CASRTRTECKAFF.

This chain uses TRBV29-1 with TRBJ2-7; 10 bases are shared with TRBD2. Looked up from germline, CDR1 is SQVTM and CDR2 is ANQGSEA. After removal of 2 bases from V and 1 base from J, the junction contained 8 bases not matched to a gene. This CDR3 is built from 16 residues. Here the CDR3 reads CSVELAGASQSYEQYF. The CDR3 region has the DNA TGCAGCGTTGAACTAGCGGGAGCTTCTCAATCCTACGAGCAGTACTTC.

The V and J genes are TRBV11-2 and TRBJ2-3; D unresolved. The CDR3 runs 13 residues. Per germline, CDR1 SGHAT and CDR2 FQNNGV. V was shortened by 4 bases and J by 6 bases, with 11 bases between the two germline ends. This CDR3 is CASSSPGWDTQYF. CDR3 sequence (DNA): TGTGCCAGCAGCTCCCCCGGCTGGGATACGCAGTATTTT.

Here the CDR3 reads CSVRSSEGSPLHF. The CDR3 DNA reads TGCAGCGTAAGGTCCAGTGAAGGTTCACCCCTCCACTTT. The chain couples TRBV29-1 to TRBJ1-6, with D uncertain. The V gene's germline CDR1 is SQVTM and CDR2 ANQGSEA. This CDR3 comprises 13 residues. Trimming left V 6 bases short and J 9 bases short, with 15 bases between.

The chain carries TRBV5-1 and TRBJ2-7; possible D gene TRBD1, 6 bases. The germline V gene encodes CDR1 SGHRS and CDR2 YFSETQ. The CDR3 totals 15 residues. Trimming took 1 base from V and 5 from J, leaving 16 bases between them. The CDR3 here is CASSLYGQRIDEQYF. The CDR3 nucleotides are TGCGCCAGCAGCTTGTACGGACAGCGGATAGACGAGCAGTACTTC.

The V call is TRBV6-1, the J call TRBJ2-4; no clear D gene. Germline V lookup: CDR1 MNHNS, CDR2 SASEGT. Between the trimmed V and J ends, which lost 0 bases and 1 base, there was a span of 7 bases. There are 15 residues in the CDR3. This chain's CDR3 is CASSEALGAKNIQYF. The CDR3 bases are TGTGCCAGCAGTGAAGCGTTGGGGGCCAAAAACATTCAGTACTTC.

The genes are TRBV9 and TRBJ2-1, with 8 bases aligning to TRBD2. J lost 4 bases, V lost 3 bases, and 6 bases had no gene match. In germline, CDR1 is SGDLS, CDR2 YYNGEE. There are 15 residues in the CDR3. CDR3 region: CASSERGTPYNEQFF. In nucleotides, the CDR3 is TGTGCCAGCAGCGAGCGGGGGACTCCTTACAATGAGCAGTTCTTC.

The chain's CDR3 is CASSERASYEQYF. The CDR3 region has the DNA TGTGCCAGCAGTGAAAGGGCCAGCTACGAGCAGTACTTC. The rearrangement joins TRBV6-1 to TRBJ2-7; D uncertain. CDR3 length: 13 residues. Deletions cut 2 bases from V and 3 bases from J, with 8 bases between. Germline lookup yields CDR1 MNHNS and CDR2 SASEGT.

This chain joins TRBV7-9 and TRBJ1-4; 10 bases map to TRBD1. Germline V gives CDR1 SEHNR, CDR2 FQNEAQ (reference sequence). V lost 5 bases and J lost 7; bases outside the gene matches: 4. CDR3 length: 14 amino acids. The CDR3 DNA sequence: TGTGCCAGCAGCAAGGACAGGGGGGCTGAAAAACTGTTTTTT. Protein product: CASSKDRGAEKLFF.

This chain joins TRBV28 and TRBJ2-1; perhaps TRBD2 as D (6 bases). CDR1 is MDHEN and CDR2 is SYDVKM in the germline V gene. CDR3 length equals 15 residues. V dropped 5 bases and J dropped 6 bases, with 17 bases sitting between them. The CDR3 coding sequence is TGTGCCAGCAGTCTTCTGGGGGACTCAACCAATGAGCAGTTCTTC. It specifies CASSLLGDSTNEQFF.

The V gene is TRBV2, the J gene TRBJ2-7, with 8 bases that match TRBD2. Germline trimming cut 4 bases from V and 1 base from J; bases unmatched to any gene: 6. The CDR3 sequence is 15 residues long. Per the germline V gene, CDR1 is SNHLY and CDR2 is FYNNEI. This CDR3 is CASSGGLGNSYEQYF. In DNA form, the CDR3 reads TGTGCCAGCAGTGGGGGACTAGGGAATTCCTACGAGCAGTACTTC.

In its sample, this clone was seen once. The chain uses TRBV27 and TRBJ2-5; D uncertain. Germline-derived CDR1 and CDR2 are MNHEY and SMNVEV (reference sequence). This CDR3 is 13 amino acids long. The V end lost 8 bases, the J end lost 1 base, and 11 bases lay between the germline ends. In nucleotides, the CDR3 is TGTGCCAGCTCCCTACGGATCCAAGAGACCCAGTACTTC. This sequence encodes CASSLRIQETQYF.

This chain joins TRBV7-8 and TRBJ1-1; no clear D gene. CDR3 size: 10 residues. The germline gives CDR1 SGHVS, CDR2 FQNEAQ. V was clipped by 5 bases and J by 8 bases, with 6 bases between them. CDR3 sequence (DNA): TGTGCCAGCAGCCTACAAGAAGCTTTCTTT. Its translation is CASSLQEAFF. Looking up the rest from reference TRBV7-8 and TRBJ1-1 gives the full variable domain: GAGVSQSPRYKVAKRGQDVALRCDPISGHVSLFWYQQALGQGPEFLTYFQNEAQLDKSGLPSDRFFAERPEGSVSTLKIQRTQQEDSAVYLCASSLQEAFFGQGTRLTVV.

The chain employs TRBV27 and TRBJ2-4; a possible D gene is TRBD1 (6 bases). Trimming removed 5 bases at V and 4 bases at J, with 15 bases between. This CDR3 spans 15 amino acids. Germline loops: CDR1 MNHEY, CDR2 SMNVEV (reference sequence). Here the CDR3 DNA reads TGTGCCAGCAGTCCACTCCCGGGACAAAAAAACATTCAGTACTTC. It translates to CASSPLPGQKNIQYF.

CDR3 amino acids: CASSQSEEGLTSTDTQYF. CDR3 in DNA: TGCGCCAGCAGTCAATCGGAAGAGGGATTAACTAGCACAGATACGCAGTATTTT. The V gene is TRBV23-1, the J gene TRBJ2-3; D possibly corresponds to TRBD2 (5 bases). TRBV23-1 is an ORF, and what it does is uncertain. The CDR3 is 18 amino acids. Trimming took 0 bases from V and 0 from J, leaving 16 bases between them.

The chain joins TRBV12-5 to TRBJ2-3; unclear D gene. The CDR3 spans 17 residues. Per germline, CDR1 LGHNT and CDR2 FRNRAP. V was shortened by 4 bases and J by 1 base, with 18 bases between the two germline ends. This CDR3 reads CASGWAADPRGTDTQYF. The CDR3 DNA reads TGTGCTAGTGGTTGGGCCGCGGACCCTAGGGGCACAGATACGCAGTATTTT.

The chain joins TRBV14 to TRBJ2-7, with D perhaps TRBD2 (6 bases). Deletions cut 4 bases from V and 3 bases from J, with 16 bases between. This CDR3 comprises 15 residues. Per germline, CDR1 SGHDN and CDR2 FVKESK. Here the CDR3 DNA reads TGTGCCAGCAGCCCCATTCGGGGACTGATCTACGAGCAGTACTTC. This gives the protein CASSPIRGLIYEQYF.

CDR3: CASSLGGSSYNEQFF. The DNA for the CDR3 is TGTGCCAGCAGCTTGGGTGGGAGCTCCTACAATGAGCAGTTCTTC. V gene TRBV11-3 combines with J gene TRBJ2-1; D might be TRBD2 (5 bases). Germline-derived CDR1 and CDR2 are SGHNT and YENEEA. The CDR3 length is 15 residues. V shed 3 bases and J shed 0 bases, with 9 bases lying between them. The full variable domain, its missing parts supplied by reference TRBV11-3 and TRBJ2-1, is EAGVVQSPRYKIIEKKQPVAFWCNPISGHNTLYWYLQNLGQGPELLIRYENEEAVDDSQLPKDRFSAERLKGVDSTLKIQPAELGDSAVYLCASSLGGSSYNEQFFGPGTRLTVL.

The chain links TRBV27 to TRBJ2-2; D tentatively reads TRBD1 or TRBD2 (5 bases each). Germline V gene lookup returns CDR1 MNHEY and CDR2 SMNVEV (reference sequence). The CDR3 extends over 14 amino acids. V was shortened by 4 bases and J by 0 bases, with 6 bases between the two germline ends. CDR3 in amino acids: CASSWGTNTGELFF. The CDR3 DNA reads as TGTGCCAGCAGTTGGGGGACGAACACCGGGGAGCTGTTTTTT.

This rearrangement joins TRBV12-5 to TRBJ2-7; 9 nucleotides line up with TRBD2. The CDR3 totals 13 residues. J was trimmed by 9 bases and V by 6 bases; bases with no gene match: 9. Germline V CDR1 and CDR2: LGHNT, FRNRAP. The CDR3 nucleotides are TGTGCTAGTGGCCTTGGGACTAGCTATGTGCAGTACTTC. Residues: CASGLGTSYVQYF.